The next 12 T cell receptor beta chains were all read from a single sample in a study of control samples from healthy donors and cancer patients. The method was immunoSEQ multiplex PCR; TCRdb's version includes in-frame clones alone and lacks a portion of them. The sample carries under 150,000 clones, around nine tenths recorded once. The sample consisted of blood. The receptors were gathered from a man aged 25 to 40 in good health.

V gene TRBV12-3 or TRBV12-4 combines with J gene TRBJ2-1; D uncertain. Trimming took off 3 bases at V and 8 bases at J, with 5 bases between the two ends. The CDR3 contains 11 residues. CDR3 in amino acids: CASSFGDEQFF. The CDR3 bases are TGTGCCAGCAGTTTTGGGGATGAGCAGTTCTTC.

The gene calls are TRBV7-6 and TRBJ2-1; 12 bases fit TRBD2. CDR1 and CDR2 from the germline V gene are SGHVS and FNYEAQ. The CDR3 is made up of 17 amino acids. V lost 2 bases, J lost 4 bases, and 6 bases stayed unmatched. The CDR3 spells CASSLNSGTSGYNEQFF. In DNA, the CDR3 is TGTGCCAGCAGCTTAAATTCAGGGACTAGCGGGTACAATGAGCAGTTCTTC.

This chain uses TRBV6-1 with TRBJ2-5; D is possibly TRBD1 or TRBD2 (5 bases each). The germline V gene encodes CDR1 MNHNS and CDR2 SASEGT. Trimming took 3 bases from V and 4 from J, leaving 15 bases between them. This CDR3 is built from 15 residues. The DNA for the CDR3 is TGTGCCAGCAGTGAGAGACCGGGGCAGGGAGAGACCCAGTACTTC. This encodes CASSERPGQGETQYF.

V is TRBV11-3 and J is TRBJ2-5, with TRBD1 as a possible D gene (5 bases). V lost 3 bases and J 3 bases, leaving 14 bases between the germline ends. Germline assignment: CDR1 SGHNT and CDR2 YENEEA. The CDR3 is 15 amino acids. The CDR3 spells CASSLSPGIKETQYF. In nucleotides, the CDR3 is TGTGCCAGCAGCTTGTCGCCAGGGATTAAAGAGACCCAGTACTTC.

This rearrangement joins TRBV19 to TRBJ2-3; TRBD2 matches 13 bases. Germline CDR1 reads LNHDA; CDR2 reads SQIVND (reference sequence). The V gene end was trimmed by 5 bases and the J gene end by 0 bases; junction bases not matched to a gene: 8. The CDR3 extends over 18 amino acids. CDR3 nucleotide sequence: TGTGCCAGTAGTTCGGGACTAGCGGGACTATCTAGCACAGATACGCAGTATTTT. This translates into CASSSGLAGLSSTDTQYF.

The chain uses TRBV7-8 and TRBJ2-7; possibly TRBD2 for D (6 bases). The V end lost 5 bases, the J end lost 2 bases, and 19 bases lay between the germline ends. CDR3 length equals 16 residues. Germline V CDR1 and CDR2: SGHVS, FQNEAQ. CDR3 bases: TGTGCCAGCAGCCCAGGACGGTGGGGCGGGACCTACGAGCAGTACTTC. Amino acids: CASSPGRWGGTYEQYF.

The chain employs TRBV6-2 or TRBV6-3 and TRBJ2-3, with D possibly being TRBD1 (5 bases). V lost 5 bases and J lost 9, with 12 bases in between. The CDR3 loop spans 12 amino acids. Germline CDR1 is MNHEY and CDR2 is SVGEGT. CDR3 bases: TGTGCCAGCAGTCTCGGACAAGTGACGCAGTATTTT. Translating gives CASSLGQVTQYF.

As for this clone: An end of the junction differs from the germline gene, which may be a read error. The rearrangement uses TRBV27 and TRBJ2-7; maybe TRBD2 (6 bases). Germline CDR1 is MNHEY and CDR2 is SMNVEV (reference sequence). The length of the CDR3 is 17 residues. The CDR3 reads CASSVGDSGVIFYAQYF. The CDR3 coding sequence is TGTGCCAGCAGTGTCGGGGACTCGGGGGTAATTTTTTACGCGCAGTACTTC.

The chain has TRBV6-5 and TRBJ1-5; D remains unclear. V was cut by 2 bases and J by 4 bases, with 6 bases left in between. This CDR3 is built from 13 residues. Germline V lookup: CDR1 MNHEY, CDR2 SVGAGI. CDR3 region: CASSYGRNQPQHF. CDR3 DNA: TGTGCCAGCAGTTACGGGCGGAATCAGCCCCAGCATTTT.

The chain uses TRBV10-3 and TRBJ1-6; 7 positions match TRBD1. Per the germline V gene, CDR1 is ENHRY and CDR2 is SYGVKD. V shed 9 bases, J shed 9 bases, and the junction held 8 bases outside the gene matches. This CDR3 has 13 amino acids. The CDR3 DNA reads TGTGCCATAAGGGGGCAGGATACTTCACCCCTCCACTTT. The encoded protein is CAIRGQDTSPLHF.

J is TRBJ1-1 and V is TRBV30, with no clear D. V lost 3 bases, J lost 0 bases, and 8 bases lay in between. CDR1 is GTSNPN, CDR2 SVGIG, per germline (reference sequence). The CDR3 is 13 residues long. CDR3 nucleotide sequence: TGTGCCTGGAGGTCGAGCATGAACACTGAAGCTTTCTTT. It encodes CAWRSSMNTEAFF.

The chain combines TRBV4-3 with TRBJ1-2, with D perhaps TRBD1 (5 bases). The V end lost 0 bases, the J end lost 3 bases, and 17 bases lay between the germline ends. There are 17 residues in the CDR3. CDR1 and CDR2 (germline): LGHNA, YSLEER. The CDR3 loop reads CASSQDASAGTDYGYTF. The CDR3 nucleotides read TGCGCCAGCAGCCAAGATGCATCCGCAGGGACGGACTATGGCTACACCTTC.